The 10 T cell receptor beta chains below come from one sample, sequenced in a study of T cell responses to AZD1222 COVID-19 vaccine (dated by TCRdb to the early 2020s). Receptor amplification or capture employed the immunoSEQ multiplex PCR assay. This immuneACCESS table, as held by TCRdb, lists in-frame sequences with V and J called but not all clones. Of the missing ones, under half trace to an unresolved V gene in checked studies; the others have no known cause. The sample includes under 200,000 clones, with about 91% observed a single time. The ten largest clonotypes hold approximately 1.9% of the sample. Interpreted using the paper, the time point label stands for: baseline before first vaccination. Sample: peripheral blood, taken on day 0 of AZD1222 vaccination. These receptors originate from an adult in good health.

The chain has TRBV2 and TRBJ1-4; possibly TRBD1 for D (5 bases). Germline V lookup: CDR1 SNHLY, CDR2 FYNNEI. Trimming cost V 6 bases and J 3 bases, with 14 bases left between them. The CDR3 extends over 15 amino acids. CDR3 loop: CASRGGAAANEKLFF. The CDR3 DNA reads as TGTGCCAGCAGGGGAGGGGCCGCGGCTAATGAAAAACTGTTTTTT.

This rearrangement joins TRBV19 to TRBJ1-4, with no clear D. Deletions cut 3 bases from V and 7 bases from J, with 15 bases between. Looked up from germline, CDR1 is LNHDA and CDR2 is SQIVND (reference sequence). The CDR3 loop spans 15 amino acids. The CDR3 loop reads CASSIVGSAGEKLFF. Written as DNA, the CDR3 is TGTGCCAGTAGTATCGTGGGCTCGGCGGGTGAAAAACTGTTTTTT.

The gene calls are TRBV7-2 and TRBJ2-1, with 14 bases fitting TRBD2. This CDR3 has 19 residues. Germline trimming cut 5 bases from V and 0 bases from J; bases unmatched to any gene: 9. The germline V gene encodes CDR1 SGHTA and CDR2 FQGNSA. The CDR3 sequence is CASSPSGTSGGLSYNEQFF. The CDR3 nucleotides are TGTGCCAGCAGCCCCTCCGGGACTAGCGGGGGCCTCTCCTACAATGAGCAGTTCTTC. Complete variable domain (other parts from reference TRBV7-2 and TRBJ2-1): GAGVSQSPSNKVTEKGKDVELRCDPISGHTALYWYRQSLGQGLEFLIYFQGNSAPDKSGLPSDRFSAERTGGSVSTLTIQRTQQEDSAVYLCASSPSGTSGGLSYNEQFFGPGTRLTVL.

This clone was picked up one time. The J gene is TRBJ2-1, the V gene TRBV2; D may be TRBD1 (5 bases). The V end lost 4 bases, the J end lost 7 bases, and 11 bases lay between the germline ends. The V gene's germline CDR1 is SNHLY and CDR2 FYNNEI. The CDR3 runs to 13 residues. The CDR3 DNA is TGTGCCAGCAGTGGGGGCCCCTGGAATGAGCAGTTCTTC. Translating gives CASSGGPWNEQFF.

The chain joins TRBV5-1 to TRBJ2-2; unclear D gene. The germline V gene encodes CDR1 SGHRS and CDR2 YFSETQ. The CDR3 is made up of 14 amino acids. V was pared by 6 bases and J by 4 bases, with 13 bases between. The CDR3 DNA is TGCGCCAGCACCTGGACCGTGGCCACCGGGGAGCTGTTTTTT. It is translated as CASTWTVATGELFF.

This clone showed up just once. This sequence joins TRBV15 and TRBJ2-7; 7 bases are shared with TRBD1. Germline-derived CDR1 and CDR2 are LNHNV and YYDKDF (reference sequence). This CDR3 has 14 amino acids. V lost 5 bases and J lost 3; bases outside the gene matches: 7. In DNA form, the CDR3 reads TGTGCCACCAGCCGTGGGACAGTTAACTACGAGCAGTACTTC. Amino acids: CATSRGTVNYEQYF. Full variable domain (remainder filled in from reference TRBV15 and TRBJ2-7): DAMVIQNPRYQVTQFGKPVTLSCSQTLNHNVMYWYQQKSSQAPKLLFHYYDKDFNNEADTPDNFQSRRPNTSFCFLDIRSPGLGDTAMYLCATSRGTVNYEQYFGPGTRLTVT.

The chain is built from TRBV27 and TRBJ2-7; D remains ambiguous. V was pared by 9 bases and J by 2 bases, with 14 bases between. Germline V gene sequence: CDR1 MNHEY, CDR2 SMNVEV (reference sequence). This CDR3 is 13 amino acids long. CDR3 DNA sequence: TGTGCCAGTATCGGAGCAAAAACCTACGAGCAGTACTTC. Amino acid sequence: CASIGAKTYEQYF.

The chain recombines TRBV29-1 with TRBJ2-3, with D possibly being TRBD1 (5 bases). The CDR3 extends over 13 amino acids. CDR1 and CDR2 (germline): SQVTM, ANQGSEA. Trimming stripped 7 bases from V and 4 bases from J, with 15 bases between. The CDR3 here is CSGVRTRSDTQYF. The CDR3 DNA is TGCAGCGGGGTGCGGACACGTTCAGATACGCAGTATTTT.

The rearrangement uses TRBV10-3 and TRBJ1-5; D is possibly TRBD1 (5 bases). CDR1 is ENHRY and CDR2 is SYGVKD in the germline V gene. The germline V and J ends were trimmed by 2 bases and 2 bases, with 10 bases remaining between them. This CDR3 region has 15 residues. CDR3 nucleotide sequence: TGTGCCATCAGTGAGAGTGGGGCGGGCAATCAGCCCCAGCATTTT. Encoded protein: CAISESGAGNQPQHF.

V gene TRBV25-1 combines with J gene TRBJ1-2; D ambiguous. The germline V gene has CDR1 MGHDK and CDR2 SYGVNS. The V end lost 4 bases, the J end lost 3 bases, and 9 bases lay between the germline ends. This CDR3 region has 13 residues. The CDR3 DNA is TGTGCCAGCAGTGGTAGAGCCTACTATGGCTACACCTTC. This gives the protein CASSGRAYYGYTF.